A selection of T cell receptor beta chains follows, all from one sample in a study of T cells in Graves' hyperthyroidism and ophthalmopathy. One entry per CDR3 protein, called by TCRdb with MiXCR from the multiplex PCR reads. The table includes 250,000 to 300,000 distinct CDR3 sequences, about 19% detected once. The sequenced sample was blood. These receptors came from a man aged 45 to 65 with Graves' ophthalmopathy. Both conserved end residues are part of each CDR3. D genes are given only for firm matches. Some rows mark clone size as missing; the rest say once, few, many or name a class of expanded clone.

size,D,V,length,J,DNA,CDR3
few,TRBD1,TRBV19,13,TRBJ1-5,TGTGCCAGTAGTACTACAGGGGATCAGCCCCAGCATTTT,CASSTTGDQPQHF
many,TRBD2,TRBV28,18,TRBJ2-7,TGTGCCAGCAGTTTTTCCGTACTGGCTAGCGGGATATCCTACGAGCAGTACTTC,CASSFSVLASGISYEQYF
many,NA,TRBV20-1,12,TRBJ2-5,TGCAGTGCTAGAGTACCCGGGGAGACCCAGTACTTC,CSARVPGETQYF
NA,TRBD1,TRBV15,16,TRBJ2-5,TGTGCCACCAGCAGTTTTCCGGGACAGTCAAGCGAGACCCAGTACTTC,CATSSFPGQSSETQYF
few,NA,TRBV5-1,15,TRBJ2-3,TGCGCCAGCAGTCCCGAGGAATTCGTCGCAGATACGCAGTATTTT,CASSPEEFVADTQYF
many,TRBD1,TRBV12-3/TRBV12-4,15,TRBJ2-7,TGTGCCAGCAGTTTAGGATCAGGGGGCGGCTACGAGCAGTACTTC,CASSLGSGGGYEQYF
many,NA,TRBV27,14,TRBJ1-5,TGTGCCAGCAGTTTAGTGACTGGCAATCAGCCCCAGCATTTT,CASSLVTGNQPQHF
NA,NA,TRBV30,14,TRBJ1-6,TGTGCCCTGGGAGGGGACTGGTCGAGTCCACCCCTCCACTTT,CALGGDWSSPPLHF
NA,NA,TRBV20-1,11,TRBJ2-7,TGCAGTGCTAGCCCAGTACACGAGCAGTACTTC,CSASPVHEQYF
NA,NA,TRBV6-1,14,TRBJ1-3,TGTGCCAGCAGAGAAGGGATCTCTGGAAACACCATATATTTT,CASREGISGNTIYF
NA,TRBD2,TRBV20-1,17,TRBJ2-3,TGCAGTGCTAGAGATCTCCCCCGGACTAGCGGGAGGGATACGCAGTATTTT,CSARDLPRTSGRDTQYF
few,TRBD2,TRBV20-1,17,TRBJ2-5,TGCAGTGCTAGCCCTGGACTAGCGGGAGGGCCCCAAGAGACCCAGTACTTC,CSASPGLAGGPQETQYF
NA,NA,TRBV10-3,15,TRBJ2-3,TGTGCCATCAGTGGCGACCCCCCCCCGGGAGATACGCAGTATTTT,CAISGDPPPGDTQYF
NA,TRBD2,TRBV24-1,18,TRBJ2-5,TGTGCCACCAGTGACAGGGGGACTAGCGGAAAATTACAAGAGACCCAGTACTTC,CATSDRGTSGKLQETQYF
NA,NA,TRBV6-4,14,TRBJ2-3,TGTGCCAGCAGTGCTTCGGGAGGCACAGATACGCAGTATTTT,CASSASGGTDTQYF
NA,NA,TRBV19,13,TRBJ2-5,TGTGCCAGTAGTACGTGGGGTTGGGAGACCCAGTACTTC,CASSTWGWETQYF
few,TRBD1,TRBV5-6,16,TRBJ2-1,TGTGCCAGCAGCGGGAGACAGGGGACGTCCTACAATGAGCAGTTCTTC,CASSGRQGTSYNEQFF
many,TRBD2,TRBV2,14,TRBJ2-1,TGTGCCAGCAGGGAGGGACTATCTCCCAATGAGCAGTTCTTC,CASREGLSPNEQFF
many,NA,TRBV5-1,14,TRBJ2-1,TGCGCCAGCAGCTTGGGGGTATCCTACAATGAGCAGTTCTTC,CASSLGVSYNEQFF
many,TRBD1,TRBV28,14,TRBJ1-2,TGTGCCAGCAGGTTGGGGCAGGGGGTTAATGGCTACACCTTC,CASRLGQGVNGYTF
many,NA,TRBV19,16,TRBJ2-4,TGTGCCAGTAGCTCACAGGGTAAACTAGCCAAAAACATTCAGTACTTC,CASSSQGKLAKNIQYF
NA,NA,TRBV5-4,15,TRBJ2-2,TGCGCCAGCAGCTCGGACTCTGCGAACACCGGGGAGCTGTTTTTT,CASSSDSANTGELFF
many,TRBD2,TRBV2,20,TRBJ2-4,TGTGCCAGCAAGTTGAAGAGCGGGAGTTTAGGTGTCGGGGCCAAAAACATTCAGTACTTC,CASKLKSGSLGVGAKNIQYF
NA,NA,TRBV7-9,15,TRBJ2-5,TGTGCCAGCAGCTTAGGGTGGACTGACCAAGAGACCCAGTACTTC,CASSLGWTDQETQYF
NA,TRBD2,TRBV6-4,17,TRBJ2-3,TGTGCCACCCCTTTACGGACTAGCGGGAGAGGCACAGATACGCAGTATTTT,CATPLRTSGRGTDTQYF
few,TRBD2,TRBV6-2/TRBV6-3,15,TRBJ2-1,TGTGCCAGCAGTTCGTATAGCGGGAGTTTCAATGAGCAGTTCTTC,CASSSYSGSFNEQFF
many,NA,TRBV10-3,11,TRBJ2-7,TGTGCCATCAGTTGGGACTACGAGCAGTACTTC,CAISWDYEQYF
many,TRBD1,TRBV3-1,14,TRBJ2-7,TGTGCCAGCAGCAATCGACAGGGACCCTACGAGCAGTACTTC,CASSNRQGPYEQYF
many,NA,TRBV30,13,TRBJ2-1,TGTGCCTGGAGTGTACAAGGCGGGATGTATCAGTTCTTC,CAWSVQGGMYQFF
few,NA,TRBV19,14,TRBJ2-3,TGTGCCAGTAGGATAGAGTTCCGGACAGATACGCAGTATTTT,CASRIEFRTDTQYF
many,NA,TRBV6-1,15,TRBJ2-1,TGTGCCAGCAGTGTAACCACAAGGGGCTACAATGAGCAGTTCTTC,CASSVTTRGYNEQFF
NA,TRBD2,TRBV30,16,TRBJ2-3,TGTGCCTGGAGTACCGGGACTAGCGGGCTTACAGATACGCAGTATTTT,CAWSTGTSGLTDTQYF
NA,TRBD1,TRBV6-1,15,TRBJ1-1,TGTGCCAGCCGCACAGGGGAGGGGGTGAACACTGAAGCTTTCTTT,CASRTGEGVNTEAFF
many,NA,TRBV18,15,TRBJ2-3,TGTGCCAGCTCACCCCCTGTGGGGGGCACAGATACGCAGTATTTT,CASSPPVGGTDTQYF
many,NA,TRBV28,13,TRBJ2-7,TGTGCCAGCAGTTTTGGCACTCCCTACGAGCAGTACTTC,CASSFGTPYEQYF
NA,NA,TRBV20-1,13,TRBJ1-2,TGCAGTGCTAGAGATATTAGGGGCGGTGGCTACACCTTC,CSARDIRGGGYTF
NA,TRBD2,TRBV7-2,14,TRBJ2-7,TGTGCCAGCAGCTTTTTGACTAGCGGGTACGAGCAGTACTTC,CASSFLTSGYEQYF
NA,NA,TRBV6-1,12,TRBJ1-2,TGTGCCAGCTACTCGGGCTTTAAAGGCTACACCTTC,CASYSGFKGYTF
many,NA,TRBV9,13,TRBJ1-1,TGTGCCGGTGCGGCAGGGGCGAGCACTGAAGCTTTCTTT,CAGAAGASTEAFF
few,NA,TRBV6-2/TRBV6-3,14,TRBJ2-7,TGTGCCAGCAGTTACTCGAGGACATCTCTCGAGCAGTACTTC,CASSYSRTSLEQYF
many,NA,TRBV6-1,12,TRBJ1-1,TGTGCCAGCAGTGAATCGAGTCAGGGGGCTTTCTTT,CASSESSQGAFF
few,TRBD1,TRBV6-5,18,TRBJ2-6,TGTGCCAGCAGTTACTCACAGGGGGCAAGGTCTGGGGCCAACGTCCTGACTTTC,CASSYSQGARSGANVLTF
few,TRBD1,TRBV10-3,17,TRBJ1-5,TGTGCCATCAGCCATCTCTTCGGACAGGGTGAGAATCAGCCCCAGCATTTT,CAISHLFGQGENQPQHF
NA,TRBD2,TRBV15,16,TRBJ2-1,TGTGCCACCAGCAGAGATAAGCGGGAGGGTCAGGATGAGCAGTTCTTC,CATSRDKREGQDEQFF
many,TRBD2,TRBV6-1,18,TRBJ2-1,TGTGCCAGCAGTGAATACTCGGGGGGGCAGGGAGTAGCAAATGAGCAGTTCTTC,CASSEYSGGQGVANEQFF
NA,TRBD1,TRBV6-4,14,TRBJ1-2,TGTGCCAGCAGTGCGGCACAGGGGGCGGGTGGCTACACCTTC,CASSAAQGAGGYTF
NA,TRBD2,TRBV2,19,TRBJ2-7,TGTGCCAGCAGTGAACTAGCGGGAGGGCGGGAGTTCCCCTCCTACGAGCAGTACTTC,CASSELAGGREFPSYEQYF
many,NA,TRBV28,13,TRBJ2-7,TGTGCCAGCACCCCAATAACAAACTACGAGCAGTACTTC,CASTPITNYEQYF
NA,NA,TRBV24-1,12,TRBJ2-2,TGTGCCACCAGTGACCGGCTACAGGAGCTGTTTTTT,CATSDRLQELFF